This TCR beta chain was documented in a study of T-cell reconstitution after alpha-beta-depleted transplantation in children. TCRbeta library preparation incorporated unique molecular identifiers. TCRdb passed the PCR reads through MiXCR, listing each CDR3 protein once. The sample carries approximately 590,000 distinct CDR3 sequences, about 11% recorded once. V shed 7 bases and J shed 1 base, with 11 bases lying between them. Germline CDR1 reads SQVTM; CDR2 reads ANQGSEA. The CDR3 has 13 amino acids. This clonotype was detected ten times or more. V gene TRBV29-1 combines with J gene TRBJ2-4; perhaps D is TRBD1 or TRBD2 (5 bases each). Sequencing was performed on PBMCs from the stem cell graft donor, taken from the stem cell graft. The source of this sequence is a human donor who donated a stem cell graft to a child with acute myeloid leukemia. The CDR3 region has the DNA TGCAGCGGGGGGTTCTCGGCCAAAAACATTCAGTACTTC. Its protein is CSGGFSAKNIQYF.